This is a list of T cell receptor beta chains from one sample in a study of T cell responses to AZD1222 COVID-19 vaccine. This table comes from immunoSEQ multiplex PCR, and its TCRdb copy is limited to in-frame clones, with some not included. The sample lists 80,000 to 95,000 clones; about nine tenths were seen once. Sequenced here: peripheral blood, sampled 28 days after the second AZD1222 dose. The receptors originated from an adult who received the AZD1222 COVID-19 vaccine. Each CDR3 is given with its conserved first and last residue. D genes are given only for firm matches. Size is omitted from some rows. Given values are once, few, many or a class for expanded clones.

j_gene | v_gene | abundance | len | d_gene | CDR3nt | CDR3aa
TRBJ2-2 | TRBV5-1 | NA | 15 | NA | TGCGCCAGCAGCTGGACTACAGGGAACACCGGGGAGCTGTTTTTT | CASSWTTGNTGELFF
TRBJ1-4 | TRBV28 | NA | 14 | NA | TGTGCCACCAAAATCGGTGGTACTAATGAAAAACTGTTTTTT | CATKIGGTNEKLFF
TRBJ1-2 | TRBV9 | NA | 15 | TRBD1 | TGTGCCAGCAGCGTAGCGGTCGGGACAGGGTATGGCTACACCTTC | CASSVAVGTGYGYTF
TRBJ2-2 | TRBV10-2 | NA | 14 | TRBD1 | TGCGCCAGCGTAGGACAGGCGAACACCGGGGAGCTGTTTTTT | CASVGQANTGELFF
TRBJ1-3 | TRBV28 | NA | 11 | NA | TGTGCCAGCACCTTAGAAAACACCATATATTTT | CASTLENTIYF
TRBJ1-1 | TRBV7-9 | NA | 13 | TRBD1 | TGTGCCAGCAGCTTAGACGGACAGGGGAGGGCTTTCTTT | CASSLDGQGRAFF
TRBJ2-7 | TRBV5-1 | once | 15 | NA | TGCGCCAGCAGCTTGCAGGCGGGGGCCAGGTTCGAGCAGTACTTC | CASSLQAGARFEQYF
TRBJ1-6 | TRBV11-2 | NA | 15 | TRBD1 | TGTGCCAGCAGCCGACAGACAGGGCTTCTTTCACCCCTCCACTTT | CASSRQTGLLSPLHF
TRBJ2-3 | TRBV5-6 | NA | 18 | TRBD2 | TGTGCCAGCAGCTTCGGGATAGCGGGGGTTCGGGGCACAGATACGCAGTATTTT | CASSFGIAGVRGTDTQYF
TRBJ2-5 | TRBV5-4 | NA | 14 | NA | TGTGCCAGCAGCTTGGCCGGACCTACAGAGACCCAGTACTTC | CASSLAGPTETQYF
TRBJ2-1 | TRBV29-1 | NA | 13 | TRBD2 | TGCAGCGTTCGGACTAGCGGTTGGCATGAGCAGTTCTTC | CSVRTSGWHEQFF
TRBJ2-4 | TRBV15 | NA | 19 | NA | TGTGCCACCAGACCGGAGGTGGGACAATCGGAAATAGCCAAAAACATTCAGTACTTC | CATRPEVGQSEIAKNIQYF
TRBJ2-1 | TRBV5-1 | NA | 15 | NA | TGCGCCAGCAGCTTGAGGGCGAGCTCCTACAATGAGCAGTTCTTC | CASSLRASSYNEQFF
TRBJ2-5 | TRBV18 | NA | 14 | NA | TGTGCCAGCTCAGGGGCGAATCCCCAAGAGACCCAGTACTTC | CASSGANPQETQYF
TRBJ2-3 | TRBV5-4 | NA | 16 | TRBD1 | TGTGCCAGCAGACCTGACTTACAGGGGGCAACAGATACGCAGTATTTT | CASRPDLQGATDTQYF
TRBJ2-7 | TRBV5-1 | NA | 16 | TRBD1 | TGCGCCAGCAGCTCCTACGGGACAGCAAGGGGTTACGAGCAGTACTTC | CASSSYGTARGYEQYF
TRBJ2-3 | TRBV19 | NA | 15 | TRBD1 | TGTGCCAGTAGTCCGGGACAGGGATTTCGAGATACGCAGTATTTT | CASSPGQGFRDTQYF
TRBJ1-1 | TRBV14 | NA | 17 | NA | TGTGCCAGCAGCCAAGAAAGAGGGGGGGACAAAAAGTTTGAAGCTTTCTTT | CASSQERGGDKKFEAFF
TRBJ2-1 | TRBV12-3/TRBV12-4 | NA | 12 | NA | TGTGCCAGCAGTTTAAGTGGGGGTGAGCAGTTCTTC | CASSLSGGEQFF
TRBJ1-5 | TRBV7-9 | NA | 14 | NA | TGTGCCAGCAGCTTTAGGGTTGCCAATCAGCCCCAGCATTTT | CASSFRVANQPQHF
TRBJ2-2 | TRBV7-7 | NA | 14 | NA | TGTGCTAGCAGCTTCGCTGGGGTCACCGGGGAGCTGTTTTTT | CASSFAGVTGELFF
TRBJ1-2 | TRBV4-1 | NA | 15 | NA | TGCGCCAGCAGCCAAGGTGAGGCAGGGGCCTATGGCTACACCTTC | CASSQGEAGAYGYTF
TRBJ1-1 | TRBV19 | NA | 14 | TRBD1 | TGTGCCAGTAGTCCTCGGGACAGGTCCACTGAAGCTTTCTTT | CASSPRDRSTEAFF
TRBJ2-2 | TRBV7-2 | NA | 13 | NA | TGTGCCAGCAGCCCAGTTCGCACCGGGGAGCTGTTTTTT | CASSPVRTGELFF
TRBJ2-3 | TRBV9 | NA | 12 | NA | TGTGCCAGCAGAGCCTCCGGGGATACGCAGTATTTT | CASRASGDTQYF
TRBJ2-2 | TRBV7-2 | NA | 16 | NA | TGTGCCAGCAGCTTAGACGGACCCCCGGGCACCGGGGAGCTGTTTTTT | CASSLDGPPGTGELFF
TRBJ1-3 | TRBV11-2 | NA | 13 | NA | TGTGCCAGCAGCCGGTCCTCTGGAAACACCATATATTTT | CASSRSSGNTIYF
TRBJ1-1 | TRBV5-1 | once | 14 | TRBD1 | TGCGCCAGCAGCCAACTACCTGGACAGGGGGAAGCTTTCTTT | CASSQLPGQGEAFF
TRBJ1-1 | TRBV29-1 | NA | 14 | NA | TGCAGCTCACAGCTCAGCAGCATGAACACTGAAGCTTTCTTT | CSSQLSSMNTEAFF
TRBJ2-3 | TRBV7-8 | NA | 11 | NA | TGTGCCAGCAGCTCGTTCGATACGCAGTATTTT | CASSSFDTQYF
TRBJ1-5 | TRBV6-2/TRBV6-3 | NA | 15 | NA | TGTGCCAGCAGCCCGCCGCCAGTTCCTTATCAGCCCCAGCATTTT | CASSPPPVPYQPQHF
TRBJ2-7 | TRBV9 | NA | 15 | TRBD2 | TGTGCCAGCAGCGTAGCTGGTCAGCGGGGAAGCGAGCAGCACTTC | CASSVAGQRGSEQHF
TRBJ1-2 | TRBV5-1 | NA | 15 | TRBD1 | TGCGCCAGCAGCACTGGCGGGACAGGCCTCTATGGCTACACCTTC | CASSTGGTGLYGYTF
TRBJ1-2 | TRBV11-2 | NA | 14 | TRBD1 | TGTGCCAGCAGCCCTGTAGGGACAGACTATGGCTACACCTTC | CASSPVGTDYGYTF
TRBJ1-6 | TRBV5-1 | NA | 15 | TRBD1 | TGCGCCAGCAGCTTGGGGGGACAGGGGTATTCACCCCTCCACTTT | CASSLGGQGYSPLHF
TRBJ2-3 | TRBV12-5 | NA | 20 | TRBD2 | TGTGCTAGTGGTTTGATACCATCGACTAGCGGGGTTCTGAACACAGATACGCAGTATTTT | CASGLIPSTSGVLNTDTQYF
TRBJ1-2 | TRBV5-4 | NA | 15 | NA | TGTGCCAGCAGCTTGGTGGCAGGCGCTACCTATGGCTACACCTTC | CASSLVAGATYGYTF
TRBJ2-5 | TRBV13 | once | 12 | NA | TGTGCCAGCAGCTTAACGGGGGAGACCCAGTACTTC | CASSLTGETQYF
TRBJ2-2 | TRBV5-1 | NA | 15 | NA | TGCGCCAGCAGCTTGGGACTAACTAACACCGGGGAGCTGTTTTTT | CASSLGLTNTGELFF
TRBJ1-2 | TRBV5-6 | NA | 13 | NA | TGTGCCAGCAGCCCCCTAAGGGGGTCAGGCTACACCTTC | CASSPLRGSGYTF
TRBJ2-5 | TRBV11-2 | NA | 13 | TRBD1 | TGTGCCAGCAGCTTAGATCGGGACAGGGGGCATTACTTC | CASSLDRDRGHYF
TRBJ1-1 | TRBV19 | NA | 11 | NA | TGTGCCAGTATTAGGACCACTGAAGCTTTCTTT | CASIRTTEAFF
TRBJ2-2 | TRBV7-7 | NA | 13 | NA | TGTGCTAGCAGCTTATTGCACCTCGGGGAGCTGTTTTTT | CASSLLHLGELFF
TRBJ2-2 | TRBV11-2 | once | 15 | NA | TGTGCCAGCAGCCAACAGGGATTCGACACCGGGGAGCTGTTTTTT | CASSQQGFDTGELFF
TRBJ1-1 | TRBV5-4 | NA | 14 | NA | TGTGCCAGCAGCAGGAATATACAGAACACTGAAGCTTTCTTT | CASSRNIQNTEAFF
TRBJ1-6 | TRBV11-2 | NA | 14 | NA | TGTGCCAGCAGCTCCGGGCCCTATAATTCACCCCTCCACTTT | CASSSGPYNSPLHF
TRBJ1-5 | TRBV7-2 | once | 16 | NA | TGTGCCAGCAGCTTAGTGGCAGGGGTCCCGGGAGGGCCCCAGCATTTT | CASSLVAGVPGGPQHF
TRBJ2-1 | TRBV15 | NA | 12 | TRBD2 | TGTGCCACCTCTCTGCGGGGGGGTGAGCAGTTCTTC | CATSLRGGEQFF
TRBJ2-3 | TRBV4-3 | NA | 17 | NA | TGCGCCAGCAGCTCAGGGGTCGGGGATACTAGCACAGATACGCAGTATTTT | CASSSGVGDTSTDTQYF
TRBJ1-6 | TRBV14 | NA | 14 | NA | TGTGCCAGCACCTACAGCTCCTATAATTCACCCCTCCACTTT | CASTYSSYNSPLHF
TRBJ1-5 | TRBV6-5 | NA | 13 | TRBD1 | TGTGCCAGCAGTTCGACCGGGACAGGGGTCCAGCATTTT | CASSSTGTGVQHF
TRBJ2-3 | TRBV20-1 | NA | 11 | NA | TGCAGTGCTAGAATTCTCCAGGCGCAGTATTTT | CSARILQAQYF
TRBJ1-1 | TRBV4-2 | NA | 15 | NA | TGTGCCAGCAGCCAAGATCGACAGCTGAACACTGAAGCTTTCTTT | CASSQDRQLNTEAFF
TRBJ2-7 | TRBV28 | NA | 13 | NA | TGTGCCAGCAGCCTAGGCGCAGTCTACGAGCAGTACTTC | CASSLGAVYEQYF